One sample yielded the 25 T cell receptor beta chains listed below, sequenced in a study of Tregs in tolerant kidney transplant recipients. Repertoires were generated with immunoSEQ multiplex PCR, while TCRdb's copy carries only in-frame clones and drops some. The table records under 45,000 clones, nearly 97% of them present only once. No antigen has been identified for these receptors. Sequencing was carried out using Tregs from blood cultured with allogeneic cells. Receptors originate from a human donor in good health.

The chain couples TRBV7-9 to TRBJ2-1; D gene unclear. Trimming stripped 0 bases from V and 2 bases from J, with 11 bases between. This CDR3 spans 16 amino acids. In germline, CDR1 is SEHNR, CDR2 FQNEAQ (reference sequence). CDR3 coding DNA: TGTGCCAGCAGCTTAGCCCTCAGAACACCCTACAATGAGCAGTTCTTC. It yields the protein CASSLALRTPYNEQFF.

The gene calls are TRBV27 and TRBJ2-5; tentative D call: TRBD2 (6 bases). V was trimmed by 5 bases and J by 5 bases, leaving 12 bases between them. The CDR3 length is 13 residues. Germline CDR1 MNHEY, CDR2 SMNVEV (reference sequence). The CDR3 here is CASSPRRDETQYF. The CDR3 DNA sequence: TGTGCCAGCAGTCCCCGGAGGGACGAGACCCAGTACTTC.

V gene TRBV5-4 combines with J gene TRBJ2-2; a possible D gene is TRBD1 (5 bases). Trimming left V 0 bases short and J 4 bases short, with 13 bases between. Germline CDR1 reads SGHNT; CDR2 reads YYREEE (reference sequence). The CDR3 extends over 16 amino acids. Here the CDR3 reads CASSLGQSRGTGELFF. In nucleotides, the CDR3 is TGTGCCAGCAGCTTGGGCCAATCTAGGGGCACCGGGGAGCTGTTTTTT.

Note on this clone: The sample contains more than one DNA sequence encoding this CDR3. The gene calls are TRBV6-4 and TRBJ1-2; unclear D gene. The CDR3 is 12 residues long. The germline CDR1 and CDR2 sequences are MRHNA and SNTAGT. V dropped 0 bases and J dropped 5 bases, with 4 bases sitting between them. The DNA of the CDR3 is TGTGCCAGCAGTGACTCAGGATATGGCTACACCTTC. It translates to CASSDSGYGYTF.

The sample holds one count of this clone. The chain couples TRBV9 to TRBJ2-7; D gene unclear. The V end was cut by 3 bases, the J end by 0 bases, with 13 bases between. Germline loops: CDR1 SGDLS, CDR2 YYNGEE. This CDR3 is 15 amino acids long. DNA for the CDR3: TGTGCCAGCAGCGCCGATGTTGGCCTCTCCTACGAGCAGTACTTC. This gives the protein CASSADVGLSYEQYF.

This chain uses TRBV5-1 with TRBJ2-7, with 10 bases fitting TRBD2. The germline V gene has CDR1 SGHRS and CDR2 YFSETQ. This CDR3 comprises 15 residues. J was trimmed by 3 bases and V by 2 bases; bases with no gene match: 5. The CDR3 DNA reads TGCGCCAGCAGCTTAGGGCTAGCGGGAGTCTACGAGCAGTACTTC. It specifies CASSLGLAGVYEQYF.

The CDR3 reads CASSFELDQPQHF. The CDR3 coding sequence is TGTGCCAGCAGCTTCGAATTGGACCAGCCCCAGCATTTT. The chain recombines TRBV7-9 with TRBJ1-5; D is undetermined. Germline-derived CDR1 and CDR2 are SEHNR and FQNEAQ (reference sequence). V shed 3 bases and J shed 7 bases, with 10 bases lying between them. This CDR3 region has 13 residues.

The genes are TRBV5-1 and TRBJ2-4; possibly TRBD2 for D (7 bases). The CDR3 spans 15 residues. Germline assignment: CDR1 SGHRS and CDR2 YFSETQ. V lost 2 bases and J lost 4, with 13 bases in between. This chain's CDR3 is CASSLGGAQKNIQYF. In nucleotides, the CDR3 is TGCGCCAGCAGCTTAGGGGGGGCACAAAAAAACATTCAGTACTTC.

This sequence joins TRBV6-1 and TRBJ1-6, with D uncertain. CDR3 length equals 19 residues. Germline lookup yields CDR1 MNHNS and CDR2 SASEGT. Trimming took off 2 bases at V and 1 base at J, with 18 bases between the two ends. DNA for the CDR3: TGTGCCAGCAGTGAATCTCATGCGGTTTTCACATCCTATAATTCACCCCTCCACTTT. Protein sequence: CASSESHAVFTSYNSPLHF.

The chain recombines TRBV18 with TRBJ1-2; D gene uncertain. V shed 2 bases and J shed 4 bases, with 5 bases lying between them. The CDR3 consists of 12 residues. Per the germline V gene, CDR1 is KGHSH and CDR2 is LQKENI. CDR3 sequence (DNA): TGTGCCAGCTCACCAGAAGGCTATGGCTACACCTTC. It yields the protein CASSPEGYGYTF.

The rearrangement uses TRBV4-2 and TRBJ2-1; 10 bases fit TRBD2. V trimming: 7 bases; J trimming: 7 bases; junction bases outside the gene matches: 7. In germline, CDR1 is LGHNA, CDR2 YNFKEQ. This CDR3 comprises 14 residues. CDR3 residues: CASTPSGSLNEQFF. The CDR3 DNA is TGTGCCAGCACCCCTAGCGGGAGTTTAAATGAGCAGTTCTTC.

This chain uses TRBV5-6 with TRBJ2-7; D gene unclear. Germline V gene lookup returns CDR1 SGHDT and CDR2 YYEEEE. The CDR3 spans 14 residues. Trimming stripped 0 bases from V and 2 bases from J, with 9 bases between. The CDR3 region is CASSLVVRTYEQYF. The CDR3, as DNA: TGTGCCAGCAGCTTGGTTGTCAGGACCTACGAGCAGTACTTC. The entire variable domain, with the rest obtained from reference TRBV5-6 and TRBJ2-7, is as follows: DAGVTQSPTHLIKTRGQQVTLRCSPKSGHDTVSWYQQALGQGPQFIFQYYEEEERQRGNFPDRFSGHQFPNYSSELNVNALLLGDSALYLCASSLVVRTYEQYFGPGTRLTVT.

V is TRBV2 and J is TRBJ1-5; 8 bases align to TRBD1. The length of the CDR3 is 13 residues. Per germline, CDR1 SNHLY and CDR2 FYNNEI. V lost 6 bases, J lost 4 bases, and 2 bases stayed unmatched. This CDR3 reads CASRGTGNQPQHF. The CDR3 DNA follows: TGTGCCAGCAGAGGGACAGGTAATCAGCCCCAGCATTTT.

J is TRBJ2-2 and V is TRBV5-4, with D maybe TRBD2 (6 bases). Germline CDR1 SGHNT, CDR2 YYREEE (reference sequence). The CDR3 has 13 residues. Trimming shortened V by 4 bases and J by 6 bases, and 10 bases separated the two germline ends. DNA of the CDR3: TGTGCCAGCAGCCCGGGGGTGTCCGGGGAGCTGTTTTTT. Amino acids: CASSPGVSGELFF.

This rearrangement joins TRBV6-6 to TRBJ1-1; D is unresolved. In germline, CDR1 is MNHNY, CDR2 SVGAGI (reference sequence). The ends were cut back, 2 bases at V and 12 bases at J, with 13 bases in the middle. This CDR3 is 12 amino acids long. The CDR3 sequence: CASSYPDQEPFF. In DNA, the CDR3 is TGTGCCAGCAGTTACCCGGACCAGGAACCTTTCTTT.

This sequence joins TRBV15 and TRBJ1-5; D is undetermined. The V end was cut by 3 bases, the J end by 4 bases, with 10 bases between. This CDR3 is built from 14 residues. Germline V CDR1 and CDR2: LNHNV, YYDKDF (reference sequence). CDR3 sequence reads: CATSSRTPNQPQHF. The DNA of the CDR3 is TGTGCCACCAGCAGCCGAACACCGAATCAGCCCCAGCATTTT.

The chain carries TRBV4-2 and TRBJ2-4, with D perhaps being TRBD1 or TRBD2 (6 bases each). V dropped 0 bases and J dropped 3 bases, with 15 bases sitting between them. The CDR3 totals 17 residues. Germline V gives CDR1 LGHNA, CDR2 YNFKEQ. The CDR3 spells CASSQDVGGAGKNIQYF. The DNA for the CDR3 is TGTGCCAGCAGCCAAGATGTGGGGGGCGCGGGCAAAAACATTCAGTACTTC.

The chain combines TRBV7-6 with TRBJ2-3, with D perhaps TRBD1 (5 bases). Germline V gives CDR1 SGHVS, CDR2 FNYEAQ. The germline V and J ends were trimmed by 6 bases and 4 bases, with 11 bases remaining between them. The CDR3 length is 13 residues. CDR3 in amino acids: CASSSQVADTQYF. As DNA, the CDR3 is TGTGCCAGCAGTTCACAGGTGGCAGATACGCAGTATTTT.

The rearrangement links TRBV5-4 to TRBJ2-1; 7 nucleotides align to TRBD1. Germline V gene sequence: CDR1 SGHNT, CDR2 YYREEE (reference sequence). The CDR3 loop spans 14 amino acids. Germline trimming cut 3 bases from V and 5 bases from J; bases unmatched to any gene: 5. This CDR3 reads CASSSGGQNNEQFF. In DNA, the CDR3 is TGTGCCAGCAGCTCAGGGGGTCAGAACAATGAGCAGTTCTTC.

As DNA, the CDR3 is TGTGCCAGTAGTATTCCCCAGGGAGCGGGTTTCTACCGCTCCTACAATGAGCAGTTCTTC. Encoded protein: CASSIPQGAGFYRSYNEQFF. The chain is built from TRBV19 and TRBJ2-1; D is possibly TRBD2 (6 bases). The CDR3 length is 20 residues. Germline-derived CDR1 and CDR2 are LNHDA and SQIVND (reference sequence). The V gene lost 3 bases and the J gene lost 0 bases, with 24 bases spanning the gap.

The rearrangement links TRBV20-1 to TRBJ2-5; D possibly corresponds to TRBD1 (5 bases). This CDR3 spans 11 amino acids. Germline assignment: CDR1 DFQATT and CDR2 SNEGSKA (reference sequence). The CDR3 region is CSGQGRETQYF. The CDR3, as DNA: TGCAGCGGGCAGGGCCGGGAGACCCAGTACTTC.

This chain links TRBV7-2 with TRBJ1-1; 8 nucleotides agree with TRBD1. V was pared by 4 bases and J by 4 bases, with 2 bases of the junction left unmatched. CDR1 and CDR2 from the germline V gene are SGHTA and FQGNSA. The CDR3 runs to 13 residues. The CDR3 region has the DNA TGTGCCAGCAGCTACACAGGGGGCACTGAAGCTTTCTTT. It encodes CASSYTGGTEAFF. Combining the CDR3 with reference TRBV7-2 and TRBJ1-1 gives the whole variable domain GAGVSQSPSNKVTEKGKDVELRCDPISGHTALYWYRQSLGQGLEFLIYFQGNSAPDKSGLPSDRFSAERTGGSVSTLTIQRTQQEDSAVYLCASSYTGGTEAFFGQGTRLTVV.

The V call is TRBV20-1, the J call TRBJ2-2; D gene ambiguous. The CDR3 has 11 amino acids. Germline V gene sequence: CDR1 DFQATT, CDR2 SNEGSKA (reference sequence). Trimming took 5 bases from V and 5 from J, leaving 6 bases between them. CDR3 protein: CSAGDTGELFF. In DNA form, the CDR3 reads TGCAGTGCTGGGGATACCGGGGAGCTGTTTTTT.

This clone has a single count. V and J are TRBV27 and TRBJ2-7; TRBD1 agrees at 10 bases. The germline V gene has CDR1 MNHEY and CDR2 SMNVEV (reference sequence). This CDR3 is built from 15 residues. The ends lost 10 bases at V and 0 bases at J; junction bases unmatched: 9. The DNA for the CDR3 is TGTGCCACCTTTAAGACAGGGGGCAACTCCTACGAGCAGTACTTC. It yields the protein CATFKTGGNSYEQYF.

The rearrangement uses TRBV7-9 and TRBJ1-2; D ambiguous. V was cut by 0 bases and J by 2 bases, with 10 bases left in between. In germline, CDR1 is SEHNR, CDR2 FQNEAQ (reference sequence). The CDR3 consists of 15 residues. In nucleotides, the CDR3 is TGTGCCAGCAGCTTAGCGTCGGGAGGAAACTATGGCTACACCTTC. Its protein is CASSLASGGNYGYTF.